One and the same sample provided the 14 T cell receptor beta chains below, sequenced in a study of blood T cell repertoires in COVID-19. Assay used: immunoSEQ multiplex PCR; TCRdb lists only in-frame clones, some missing. The data hold hundreds of thousands of clones, with roughly 88% observed a single time. Input material: peripheral blood. These receptor sequences come from a woman aged 25 to 45 with active or convalescent COVID-19.

The J gene is TRBJ1-1, the V gene TRBV29-1; 8 nucleotides align to TRBD1. The CDR3 is 12 residues long. CDR1 SQVTM and CDR2 ANQGSEA come from the germline V gene. Losses at the gene ends were 7 bases for V and 4 bases for J; bases not matched to a gene: 5. The CDR3 loop reads CSATTGATEAFF. CDR3 bases: TGCAGCGCTACGACAGGGGCCACTGAAGCTTTCTTT.

This clone was counted at least ten times. The sample carries other DNA sequences with the same CDR3. The chain links TRBV2 to TRBJ2-7; 7 bases fit TRBD2. CDR3 length: 17 residues. Germline CDR1 and CDR2: SNHLY and FYNNEI. V dropped 7 bases and J dropped 2; count of bases not matched to a gene: 17. Here the CDR3 reads CASTGGRGEKITYEQYF. In nucleotides, the CDR3 is TGTGCCAGCACCGGGGGTCGGGGGGAAAAGATAACCTACGAGCAGTACTTC.

The rearrangement joins TRBV18 to TRBJ1-1; a possible D gene is TRBD1 (5 bases). CDR1 KGHSH and CDR2 LQKENI come from the germline V gene. This CDR3 region has 14 residues. Trimming took off 4 bases at V and 1 base at J, with 10 bases between the two ends. CDR3 protein: CASSRATGNTEAFF. For the CDR3, the DNA is TGTGCCAGCTCACGGGCAACAGGGAACACTGAAGCTTTCTTT.

This clone occurred once. V gene TRBV5-1 combines with J gene TRBJ1-3, with unresolved D. V dropped 5 bases and J dropped 0 bases, with 9 bases sitting between them. CDR1 SGHRS and CDR2 YFSETQ come from the germline V gene. The CDR3 contains 14 residues. CDR3 nucleotides: TGCGCCAGCAGTTCAGCGAACTCTGGAAACACCATATATTTT. Amino acids: CASSSANSGNTIYF.

This rearrangement joins TRBV27 to TRBJ2-1, with unresolved D. The CDR3 is 14 amino acids. Germline CDR1 reads MNHEY; CDR2 reads SMNVEV (reference sequence). Between the trimmed V and J ends, which lost 7 bases and 0 bases, there was a span of 10 bases. The CDR3 DNA follows: TGTGCCAGCAACTCAGCGAGCTCCTACAATGAGCAGTTCTTC. This codes for CASNSASSYNEQFF.

This chain connects TRBV30 to TRBJ2-1; D might be TRBD2 (5 bases). Germline lookup yields CDR1 GTSNPN and CDR2 SVGIG (reference sequence). V was pared by 5 bases and J by 0 bases, with 14 bases between. The CDR3 is made up of 15 amino acids. CDR3 region: CAWAAAEVSYNEQFF. Here the CDR3 DNA reads TGTGCCTGGGCCGCGGCGGAGGTCTCCTACAATGAGCAGTTCTTC.

This clone appeared a few times. The chain links TRBV27 to TRBJ2-7; D is perhaps TRBD1 (5 bases). This CDR3 has 14 residues. Germline-derived CDR1 and CDR2 are MNHEY and SMNVEV (reference sequence). Deletions cut 6 bases from V and 1 base from J, with 13 bases between. The CDR3 nucleotides are TGTGCCAGCAGCCACCTCGACAGTTCCTACGAGCAGTACTTC. Its translation is CASSHLDSSYEQYF.

The chain carries TRBV5-1 and TRBJ1-4; D not resolved. Germline-derived CDR1 and CDR2 are SGHRS and YFSETQ. The CDR3 spans 16 residues. Trimming took off 1 base at V and 0 bases at J, with 10 bases between the two ends. CDR3 DNA: TGCGCCAGCAGCTTGTCATTCGGGGCAACTAATGAAAAACTGTTTTTT. Protein product: CASSLSFGATNEKLFF.

V usage is TRBV2 and J usage is TRBJ2-3, with 7 bases fitting TRBD1. Trimming took 7 bases from V and 4 from J; bases not matched to a gene: 8. The CDR3 consists of 14 residues. Looked up from germline, CDR1 is SNHLY and CDR2 is FYNNEI. The CDR3 DNA follows: TGTGCCAGCAAGGAGGTCAGGGGGTCAGATACGCAGTATTTT. Protein sequence: CASKEVRGSDTQYF.

At least ten counts were recorded for this clone. This chain connects TRBV4-1 to TRBJ2-3; the match to TRBD2 covers 9 bases. The CDR3 loop spans 15 amino acids. V dropped 1 base and J dropped 2; count of bases not matched to a gene: 1. Germline V lookup: CDR1 MGHRA, CDR2 YSYEKL. The CDR3 is CASSQGLADTDTQYF. The DNA for the CDR3 is TGCGCCAGCAGCCAAGGACTAGCGGACACAGATACGCAGTATTTT.

The chain couples TRBV3-1 (or the pseudogene TRBV3-2) to TRBJ2-6, with D maybe TRBD2 (5 bases). The CDR3 is made up of 19 amino acids. V shed 0 bases and J shed 2 bases, with 17 bases lying between them. Germline CDR1 and CDR2: LGHDT and YNNKEL (reference sequence). The CDR3 spells CASSQERSRVLTGANVLTF. The CDR3 DNA is TGTGCCAGCAGCCAAGAACGGTCGAGGGTACTAACTGGGGCCAACGTCCTGACTTTC.

The DNA for the CDR3 is TGTGCCAGCAGCTTGGGGGGCAGGGGGAACCATGGCTACACCTTC. Translating gives CASSLGGRGNHGYTF. The chain uses TRBV5-6 and TRBJ1-2, with TRBD1 matching 7 bases. Per the germline V gene, CDR1 is SGHDT and CDR2 is YYEEEE. Losses at the gene ends were 0 bases for V and 6 bases for J; bases not matched to a gene: 8. The length of the CDR3 is 15 residues.

The genes are TRBV3-1 (or the pseudogene TRBV3-2) and TRBJ1-2, with D perhaps TRBD1 (6 bases). Germline V gene sequence: CDR1 LGHDT, CDR2 YNNKEL (reference sequence). CDR3 length: 16 residues. V was pared by 1 base and J by 4 bases, with 16 bases between. The chain's CDR3 is CASSQAGTPRGYGYTF. CDR3 in DNA: TGTGCCAGCAGCCAAGCCGGGACACCAAGAGGCTATGGCTACACCTTC.

The V call is TRBV9, the J call TRBJ2-4; D remains ambiguous. With 4 bases removed from V and 5 bases from J, the gap between germline ends came to 10 bases. This CDR3 has 13 residues. The germline gives CDR1 SGDLS, CDR2 YYNGEE. CDR3 coding DNA: TGTGCCAGCAGCCCACGAGATGAAAACATTCAGTACTTC. Amino acids: CASSPRDENIQYF. The full variable domain, completed using reference TRBV9 and TRBJ2-4, is DSGVTQTPKHLITATGQRVTLRCSPRSGDLSVYWYQQSLDQGLQFLIQYYNGEERAKGNILERFSAQQFPDLHSELNLSSLELGDSALYFCASSPRDENIQYFGAGTRLSVL.